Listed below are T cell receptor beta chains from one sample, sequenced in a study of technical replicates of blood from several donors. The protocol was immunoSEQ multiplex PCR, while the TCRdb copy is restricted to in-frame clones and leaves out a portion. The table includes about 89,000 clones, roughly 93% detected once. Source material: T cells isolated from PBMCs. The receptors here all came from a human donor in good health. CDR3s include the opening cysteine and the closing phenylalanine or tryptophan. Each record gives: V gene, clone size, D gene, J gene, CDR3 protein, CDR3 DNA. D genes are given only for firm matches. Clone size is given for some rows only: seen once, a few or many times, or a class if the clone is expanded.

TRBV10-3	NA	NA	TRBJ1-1	CAISVEGEIPEAFF	TGTGCCATCAGTGTGGAGGGCGAGATCCCTGAAGCTTTCTTT
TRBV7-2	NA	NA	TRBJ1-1	CASSFNTGSLGGAFF	TGTGCCAGCAGCTTCAATACAGGATCCTTAGGTGGAGCTTTCTTT
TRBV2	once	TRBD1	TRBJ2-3	CASSERDRATDTQYF	TGTGCCAGCAGTGAACGGGACAGGGCTACAGATACGCAGTATTTT
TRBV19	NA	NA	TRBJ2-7	CASSGTGSYEQYF	TGTGCCAGTAGTGGCACAGGGTCCTACGAGCAGTACTTC
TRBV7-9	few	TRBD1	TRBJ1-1	CASSSGTGRDTEAFF	TGTGCCAGCAGCAGCGGGACAGGGAGGGACACTGAAGCTTTCTTT
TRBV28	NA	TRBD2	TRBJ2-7	CASSLTYGRSGRVEQYF	TGTGCCAGCAGTCTAACCTACGGACGATCGGGGAGGGTCGAGCAGTACTTC
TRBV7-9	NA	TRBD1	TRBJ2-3	CASSAWTGGISTDTQYF	TGTGCCAGCAGCGCCTGGACAGGGGGAATAAGCACAGATACGCAGTATTTT
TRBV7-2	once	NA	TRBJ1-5	CASSFYARGAWQPQHF	TGTGCCAGCAGCTTCTACGCCCGGGGGGCTTGGCAGCCCCAGCATTTT
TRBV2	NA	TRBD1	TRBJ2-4	CASTLTGTRLNIQYF	TGTGCCAGCACCCTGACAGGGACACGACTAAACATTCAGTACTTC
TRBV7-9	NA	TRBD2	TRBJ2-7	CASSFSREGYEQYF	TGTGCCAGCAGCTTTTCCCGGGAGGGCTACGAGCAGTACTTC
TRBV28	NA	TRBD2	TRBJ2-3	CASRLGTSGYTDTQYF	TGTGCCAGCAGATTGGGGACTAGCGGATACACAGATACGCAGTATTTT
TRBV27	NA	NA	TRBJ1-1	CASSNTGKAFF	TGTGCCAGCAGTAATACGGGGAAAGCTTTCTTT
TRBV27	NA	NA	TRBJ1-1	CASSLLEGTEAFF	TGTGCCAGCAGTTTATTGGAGGGAACTGAAGCTTTCTTT
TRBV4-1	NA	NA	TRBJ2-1	CASSQDWASSYNEQFF	TGCGCCAGCAGCCAAGATTGGGCAAGCTCCTACAATGAGCAGTTCTTC
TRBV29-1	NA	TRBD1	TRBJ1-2	CSAMTGEYGYTF	TGCAGCGCCATGACAGGGGAGTATGGCTACACCTTC
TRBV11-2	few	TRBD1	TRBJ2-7	CASSFSTGGYYEQYF	TGTGCCAGCAGCTTTTCGACAGGGGGCTACTACGAGCAGTACTTC
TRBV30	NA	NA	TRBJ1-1	CALRVAGQAFF	TGTGCTTTGAGGGTTGCAGGTCAAGCTTTCTTT
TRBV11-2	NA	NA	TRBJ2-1	CASSLDPDSSYNEQFF	TGTGCCAGCAGCTTAGATCCAGACAGCTCCTACAATGAGCAGTTCTTC
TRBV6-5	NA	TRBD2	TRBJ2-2	CASSTFGGTGELFF	TGTGCCAGCAGTACGTTCGGGGGGACCGGGGAGCTGTTTTTT
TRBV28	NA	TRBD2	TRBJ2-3	CASSPQAAGGHRYNTDTQYF	TGTGCCAGCAGCCCCCAAGCGGCGGGGGGCCACAGATACAACACAGATACGCAGTATTTT
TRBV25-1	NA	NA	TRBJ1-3	CASTGGGIGNTIYF	TGTGCCAGCACCGGGGGGGGCATCGGAAACACCATATATTTT
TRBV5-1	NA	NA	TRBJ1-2	CASSFNIGGPYGYTF	TGCGCCAGCAGCTTTAATATCGGGGGGCCCTATGGCTACACCTTC
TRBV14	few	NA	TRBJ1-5	CASSPGGGFGNQPQHF	TGTGCCAGCAGCCCAGGTGGGGGGTTCGGCAATCAGCCCCAGCATTTT
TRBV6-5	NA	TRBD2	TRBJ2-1	CASSYGRGLAGPEQFF	TGTGCCAGCAGTTACGGCCGGGGACTAGCGGGACCTGAGCAGTTCTTC
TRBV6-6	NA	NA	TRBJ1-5	CASSYGLGGDQPQHF	TGTGCCAGCAGTTACGGTCTCGGGGGAGATCAGCCCCAGCATTTT
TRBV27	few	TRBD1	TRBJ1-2	CASSLTGMGYGYTF	TGTGCCAGCAGCCTGACAGGGATGGGATACGGCTACACCTTC
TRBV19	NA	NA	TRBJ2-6	CASSIAGLSGANVLTF	TGTGCCAGTAGTATAGCCGGACTCTCTGGGGCCAACGTCCTGACTTTC
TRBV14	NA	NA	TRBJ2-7	CASSQFRGSEQYF	TGTGCCAGCAGCCAATTTAGGGGGTCCGAGCAGTACTTC
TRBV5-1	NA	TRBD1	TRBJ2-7	CASSFGQGVYEQYF	TGCGCCAGCAGCTTCGGACAGGGGGTGTACGAGCAGTACTTC
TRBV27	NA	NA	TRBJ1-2	CATRKLRDRPNYGYTF	TGTGCCACCCGGAAGCTGCGGGACCGCCCTAACTATGGCTACACCTTC
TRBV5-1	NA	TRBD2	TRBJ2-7	CASSPGRLAGPYEQYF	TGCGCCAGCAGCCCGGGTCGACTAGCGGGCCCCTACGAGCAGTACTTC
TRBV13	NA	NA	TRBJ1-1	CASSLAENTEAFF	TGTGCCAGCAGCTTAGCAGAGAACACTGAAGCTTTCTTT
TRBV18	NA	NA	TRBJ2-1	CASSGTAGFF	TGTGCCAGCTCCGGCACGGCGGGATTCTTC
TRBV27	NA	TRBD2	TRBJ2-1	CASSLYFTSGRSEQFF	TGTGCCAGCAGTTTATATTTCACTAGCGGGAGAAGTGAGCAGTTCTTC
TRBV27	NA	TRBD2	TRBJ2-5	CASGGREETQYF	TGTGCCAGTGGCGGGAGAGAAGAGACCCAGTACTTC
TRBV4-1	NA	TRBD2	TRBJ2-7	CASSPGLAYPEQYF	TGCGCCAGCAGCCCGGGACTAGCTTACCCCGAGCAGTACTTC
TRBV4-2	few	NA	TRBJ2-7	CASSQEAGGHYEQYF	TGTGCCAGCAGCCAAGAGGCAGGCGGGCACTACGAGCAGTACTTC
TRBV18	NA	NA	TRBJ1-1	CASSPERTEAFF	TGTGCCAGCTCTCCCGAGAGGACTGAAGCTTTCTTT
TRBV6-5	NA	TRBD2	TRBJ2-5	CASSPWRGGPETQYF	TGTGCCAGCAGTCCGTGGAGGGGAGGGCCGGAGACCCAGTACTTC
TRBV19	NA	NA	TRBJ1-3	CASSIVSGALARASGNTIYF	TGTGCCAGTAGTATAGTGTCAGGGGCTCTAGCCAGAGCCTCTGGAAACACCATATATTTT
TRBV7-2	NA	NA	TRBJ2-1	CASRIPGSGLHYNEQFF	TGTGCCAGCAGAATACCGGGATCGGGACTCCACTACAATGAGCAGTTCTTC
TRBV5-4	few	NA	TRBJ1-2	CASSLAGSPYGYTF	TGTGCCAGCAGCTTGGCAGGGTCCCCCTATGGCTACACCTTC
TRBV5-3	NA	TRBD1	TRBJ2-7	CARSTGGLVSYEQYF	TGTGCCAGAAGCACAGGGGGCTTAGTTTCCTACGAGCAGTACTTC
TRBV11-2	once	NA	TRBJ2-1	CASSLEAPSTYNEQFF	TGTGCCAGCAGCTTAGAGGCTCCTTCGACCTACAATGAGCAGTTCTTC
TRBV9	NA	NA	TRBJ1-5	CASSEGHGGNQPQHF	TGTGCCAGCAGCGAGGGACATGGGGGCAATCAGCCCCAGCATTTT
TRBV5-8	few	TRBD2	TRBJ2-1	CASSSTSGSYNEQFF	TGTGCCAGCAGCTCTACTAGCGGGTCCTACAATGAGCAGTTCTTC
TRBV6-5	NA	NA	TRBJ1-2	CASSYSWGDYGYTF	TGTGCCAGCAGTTACTCGTGGGGGGACTATGGCTACACCTTC
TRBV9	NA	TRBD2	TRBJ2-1	CASSVLAGPINEQFF	TGTGCCAGCAGCGTATTAGCGGGTCCCATCAATGAGCAGTTCTTC
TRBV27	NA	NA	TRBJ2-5	CASRKGARETQYF	TGTGCCAGCAGAAAAGGGGCCCGGGAGACCCAGTACTTC
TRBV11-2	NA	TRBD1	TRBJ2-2	CASSLWGGTGANTGELFF	TGTGCCAGCAGCTTATGGGGGGGGACAGGGGCGAACACCGGGGAGCTGTTTTTT
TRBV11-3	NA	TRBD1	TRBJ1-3	CASRNRGEAGNTIYF	TGTGCCAGCAGAAACAGGGGCGAAGCTGGAAACACCATATATTTT
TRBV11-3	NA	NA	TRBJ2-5	CASSDHKKETQYF	TGTGCCAGCAGCGATCACAAGAAAGAGACCCAGTACTTC